The 26 T cell receptor beta chains in this list originate from one sample, sequenced in a study of CXCR3-negative and CXCR3-positive naive CD8 T cells. Broader study findings: Against CXCR3-negative naive cells, CXCR3-positive naive cells showed more hydrophobic TRB CDR3s.

It was by 5' RACE with UMI labels that the TRB cDNA libraries were prepared. TCRdb processed the 5' RACE reads again and assigns one entry to each CDR3 protein, with no DNA. The listing records about 120,000 distinct CDR3 sequences. Their cognate antigens are unknown. The specimen sequenced was naive CXCR3+ CD8+ T cells from blood. Subset in this sample: CD45RO-CCR7+CD27+CD95- naive CD8+ T cells expressing CXCR3 (TNR3+). The origin of the receptors is a human donor in good health. Some clones in this sample may be carry-over from other donors' samples.

V and J are TRBV11-2 and TRBJ2-1. The CDR3 extends over 12 amino acids. Germline assignment: CDR1 SGHAT and CDR2 FQNNGV. The chain's CDR3 is CASSPVRHGQFF.

The gene calls are TRBV6-5 and TRBJ1-3. The CDR3 is made up of 14 amino acids. Germline CDR1 and CDR2: MNHEY and SVGAGI. CDR3 loop: CASSYVGSGNTIYF.

The chain couples TRBV6-2 or TRBV6-3 to TRBJ2-1; as DNA is missing, the TRBD2 call by TCRdb cannot be tested. CDR1 and CDR2 (germline): MNHEY, SVGEGT. CDR3 length: 14 residues. The CDR3 here is CASREASGVNEQFF.

The genes are TRBV27 and TRBJ2-7. This CDR3 region has 14 residues. Germline values: CDR1 MNHEY, CDR2 SMNVEV (reference sequence). The CDR3 sequence: CASSFSTLGDEQYF.

The rearrangement joins TRBV28 to TRBJ2-1; TCRdb's D call, TRBD2, is unchecked because there is no DNA. The germline V gene encodes CDR1 MDHEN and CDR2 SYDVKM. The CDR3 extends over 15 amino acids. The CDR3 here is CASSTSGGAYNEQFF.

J is TRBJ2-1 and V is TRBV29-1; without DNA, the TCRdb call of TRBD2 cannot be checked. Germline lookup yields CDR1 SQVTM and CDR2 ANQGSEA. This CDR3 has 16 residues. CDR3 sequence reads: CSVEVTKASYYNEQFF.

The genes are TRBV6-2 or TRBV6-3 and TRBJ1-5; TCRdb calls TRBD1, which cannot be checked without DNA. The CDR3 consists of 16 residues. Germline V CDR1 and CDR2: MNHEY, SVGEGT. This chain's CDR3 is CASSYSRDSGNQPQHF.

The chain carries TRBV5-6 and TRBJ2-2; TCRdb names TRBD2, which stays unverified in the absence of DNA. The CDR3 sequence is 20 residues long. Looked up from germline, CDR1 is SGHDT and CDR2 is YYEEEE. This chain's CDR3 is CASSLRASVAPQGNTGELFF.

The chain uses TRBV29-1 and TRBJ2-5; TCRdb proposes TRBD1, but this gene call is untestable without DNA. The V gene's germline CDR1 is SQVTM and CDR2 ANQGSEA. This CDR3 is built from 13 residues. The chain's CDR3 is CSVERQSQETQYF.

The chain has TRBV7-9 and TRBJ2-5; TCRdb picks TRBD2, but there is no DNA to check that call. This CDR3 comprises 16 residues. Germline V lookup: CDR1 SEHNR, CDR2 FQNEAQ (reference sequence). The CDR3 region is CASSSTSGRPGETQYF.

The chain combines TRBV28 with TRBJ2-3. CDR1 is MDHEN, CDR2 SYDVKM, per germline. The CDR3 spans 12 residues. CDR3 sequence reads: CASSFSADTQYF.

This chain connects TRBV12-3 or TRBV12-4 to TRBJ2-7; TCRdb's D call, TRBD2, is unchecked because there is no DNA. The CDR3 has 14 residues. The CDR3 here is CASTGRTDPYEQYF.

V is TRBV7-2 and J is TRBJ2-7. Germline CDR1 SGHTA, CDR2 FQGNSA. The CDR3 extends over 13 amino acids. This CDR3 is CASSFHFPHEQYF.

V and J are TRBV29-1 and TRBJ2-7; TCRdb gives TRBD1 as the D gene, but with no DNA this cannot be confirmed. Germline CDR1 and CDR2: SQVTM and ANQGSEA. This CDR3 has 15 amino acids. The CDR3 here is CSVAGTGFSSYEQYF.

The V gene is TRBV12-3 or TRBV12-4, the J gene TRBJ2-3; TCRdb's D call of TRBD1 is untestable without DNA. The length of the CDR3 is 15 residues. The CDR3 sequence: CASSLRQGRTDTQYF.

The CDR3 sequence is CASSKIRGTGGNEQFF. This chain links TRBV21-1 with TRBJ2-1; TCRdb names TRBD1, which stays unverified in the absence of DNA. TRBV21-1 is described as a pseudogene. CDR3 length: 16 amino acids.

The gene calls are TRBV29-1 and TRBJ2-1; TCRdb's assignment of TRBD2 cannot be checked, as there is no DNA. In germline, CDR1 is SQVTM, CDR2 ANQGSEA. The CDR3 length is 14 residues. The CDR3 loop reads CSGARDFSYNEQFF.

This chain connects TRBV7-9 to TRBJ1-1. This CDR3 region has 13 residues. Germline loops: CDR1 SEHNR, CDR2 FQNEAQ (reference sequence). The CDR3 is CASSSGGAGKAFF.

This chain's CDR3 is CASSLRTGAMYTEAFF. The genes are TRBV7-9 and TRBJ1-1; lacking DNA, the TRBD1 call made by TCRdb goes unchecked. This CDR3 is built from 16 residues. The germline V gene encodes CDR1 SEHNR and CDR2 FQNEAQ (reference sequence).

CDR3 in amino acids: CASSLTTAYEQYF. The rearrangement uses TRBV5-1 and TRBJ2-7. This CDR3 is built from 13 residues. Germline V CDR1 and CDR2: SGHRS, YFSETQ.

The CDR3 protein is CASSSDRESRTEAFF. The chain combines TRBV19 with TRBJ1-1; lacking DNA, the TRBD1 call made by TCRdb goes unchecked. The CDR3 contains 15 residues. Germline V gene sequence: CDR1 LNHDA, CDR2 SQIVND (reference sequence).

This chain links TRBV6-2 or TRBV6-3 with TRBJ1-1. The CDR3 covers 16 residues. The germline V gene encodes CDR1 MNHEY and CDR2 SVGEGT. CDR3: CASRRAREAMNTEAFF.

The chain couples TRBV5-1 to TRBJ2-1; the TRBD1 assignment by TCRdb is unverifiable without DNA. The CDR3 is 12 residues long. The V gene's germline CDR1 is SGHRS and CDR2 YFSETQ. Here the CDR3 reads CASGPLWNEQFF.

The chain is built from TRBV28 and TRBJ2-1; TCRdb indicates TRBD2, and absent DNA this call remains unverified. The V gene's germline CDR1 is MDHEN and CDR2 SYDVKM. The CDR3 is made up of 17 amino acids. The CDR3 reads CASSIPTSGISYNEQFF.

This CDR3 reads CASSQGESYEQYF. V and J are TRBV3-1 and TRBJ2-7. CDR3 length equals 13 residues. Germline loops: CDR1 LGHDT, CDR2 YNNKEL (reference sequence).

The chain combines TRBV7-8 with TRBJ1-1; TCRdb's assignment of TRBD1 cannot be checked, as there is no DNA. CDR3 size: 14 residues. In germline, CDR1 is SGHVS, CDR2 FQNEAQ. The CDR3 sequence is CASSSRDRATEAFF.